This record concerns one TCR beta chain sequence. This clonotype was seen a few times. The target of this receptor is not known. Base qualities are not provided; no much larger clone lies one nucleotide away. Library creation used 5' RACE. For sequencing, an Illumina HiSeq 2500 was employed. A second PCR of roughly 6 to 11 cycles was run with a J-beta primer mix and a sample-barcoded 5' primer. A unique molecular identifier was introduced onto each TCR beta cDNA molecule by a template-switch 5' adaptor carrying 12 random nucleotides. Each sample yielded at least 3 million CDR3-containing paired-end reads. The Mint cDNA synthesis kit, primed by a TRBC-specific oligonucleotide, was used to synthesize first-strand cDNA from all RNA. All cDNA was treated with uracil-DNA glycosylase and then went through a first 18-cycle PCR with the universal primers M1SS and BC2_uni_R. Processing in the source paper ran as follows. Each sample was normalized by randomly selecting 1 million high-quality reads, each carrying a distinct molecular identifier. Instead of being binned into consensus sequences, reads with shared molecular identifiers were discarded. MiTCR, run with a Q25 quality threshold and the strictest error-elimination algorithm, handled CDR3 identification, clonotype clustering and error correction. A nonparametric unseen species model with Euler transformation was used to estimate a lower bound on total TCR beta diversity. The public reads were reanalyzed by TCRdb: fastp trimming at Q25, MiXCR alignment, in-frame beta chains only. Records with the same CDR3 protein are collapsed into one entry carrying the most frequent genes and DNA. The V and J calls shown here were made by TCRdb, not taken from the authors' results. Present in this sample are some 700,000 distinct CDR3 sequences, 40% to 45% of which were seen just once. The top ten constitute around a fifth of the sample.

The CDR3, cysteine through phenylalanine, is 14 amino acids long. CDR3 DNA only is kept here, 42 bases in frame from base 1. From a lookup of the germline V gene, CDR1 and CDR2 are SGDLS and YYNGEE. V was cut back by 3 bases and J by 6 bases, leaving a gap of 13 bases between them. Donors were roughly 40 systemically healthy Caucasian individuals from Russia aged about 6 to 100 years. About 9.6 milliliters of peripheral blood were collected from each donor into EDTA-treated Vacutainer tubes. Ficoll-Paque density-gradient centrifugation was used to isolate PBMCs, with at least 7 million per sample. Trizol reagent was used to extract total RNA from PBMCs, with at least 5 micrograms per sample. The percentages of naive CD45RAhigh/CD27high T cells were determined by flow cytometry on a PBMC aliquot from every donor. These data come from a study of blood T cells in healthy people across ages (dated by TCRdb to between 2015 and 2016). Background for the entire study: In model experiments, roughly one uniquely barcoded TCR beta cDNA molecule per two T cells was captured by template switching. Using deep sequencing normalized with unique cDNA molecular identifiers, the study measured how TCR beta repertoire diversity changes with age. The donors were divided into four age groups: young (average approximately 15 years), middle-aged (around 41), aged (about 61) and long-lived (approximately 74). Donors of different ages were randomly distributed across sequencing lanes to avoid experimental bias. For two donors (one aged 18 to 30 and one aged 80 or older), the study analyzed two additional independent replicas of 1 million unique cDNA reads from the same blood draw. Overall results and qualifications from the work: Compared with the aged group, more naive CD4+ T cells, fewer expanded clones and increased TCR diversity were shown by the long-lived group, suggesting age selection. Estimates of total diversity based on one million sequenced T cells were regarded as lower bounds and as underestimates. Observed TCR beta diversity per million T cells fell roughly linearly with age, and a significant reduction was already apparent by age around 40. Conclusive comparison of naive and antigen-experienced compartments was prevented by the profiling of bulk unsorted PBMCs. Observed TCR beta diversity correlated strongly with the percentage of naive T cells measured by flow cytometry. Donor CMV infection status was unknown, potentially confounding age-related changes in expanded clonotypes.

The specimen sequenced was blood. Recombination linked TRBV9 to TRBJ2-1; the D gene identity is not certain. The origin of this receptor is a woman aged 60-70 years in good health. CDR3 protein: CASSAMDLGNEQFF. The nucleotides are TGTGCCAGCAGCGCCATGGATCTGGGCAATGAGCAGTTCTTC.